The 16 T cell receptor beta chains below were found in one sample sequenced in a study of blood T cell repertoires in COVID-19. TCRdb's table, derived via immunoSEQ multiplex PCR, lists solely in-frame clones and lacks some. The sample records 150,000 to 200,000 clones, about 84% being singletons. Sequencing used PBMCs or T cells enriched from blood (not recorded which). The origin of the receptors is a man in his fifties or sixties who had recovered from COVID-19.

This chain connects TRBV27 to TRBJ1-4; 7 bases align to TRBD1. Germline V gene data show CDR1 as MNHEY and CDR2 as SMNVEV (reference sequence). The CDR3 loop spans 14 amino acids. The V segment lost 5 bases and the J segment 1 base; nucleotides outside the gene matches: 1. The CDR3 sequence is CASSRDRTNEKLFF. The CDR3 DNA is TGTGCCAGCAGTCGGGACAGAACTAATGAAAAACTGTTTTTT.

The chain links TRBV5-8 to TRBJ1-1; tentatively, D is TRBD1 (6 bases). Between the trimmed V and J ends, which lost 4 bases and 4 bases, there was a span of 17 bases. The CDR3 loop spans 15 amino acids. The germline V gene has CDR1 SGHTS and CDR2 YDEGEE. The CDR3 DNA reads as TGTGCCAGCAGCCCGACCCCCGGGGGGGCCACTGAAGCTTTCTTT. This encodes CASSPTPGGATEAFF.

The rearrangement joins TRBV3-1 (or the pseudogene TRBV3-2) to TRBJ2-1; D not certain. Germline CDR1 is LGHDT and CDR2 is YNNKEL (reference sequence). Trimming pared 9 bases from V and 7 bases from J, leaving 4 bases between. The CDR3 runs to 9 residues. The CDR3 reads CARRNEQFF. The CDR3 DNA sequence: TGTGCCAGGCGGAATGAGCAGTTCTTC.

Ten or more counts support this clone. At one end the junction does not follow the germline gene, possibly because of a read error. This chain connects TRBV7-9 to TRBJ1-4; 7 bases are shared with TRBD1. CDR3 length: 13 amino acids. The V gene's germline CDR1 is SEHNR and CDR2 FQNEAQ (reference sequence). The chain's CDR3 is CASSFGQVDLPRF. As DNA, the CDR3 is TGTGCCAGCAGCTTCGGACAGGTTGACTTACCACGTTTT.

The chain uses TRBV2 and TRBJ2-2, with a weak D call TRBD1 (5 bases). Germline CDR1 reads SNHLY; CDR2 reads FYNNEI. V was shortened by 6 bases and J by 4 bases, with 12 bases between the two germline ends. CDR3 size: 14 residues. CDR3 DNA sequence: TGTGCCAGCAGCGCCGGAAGGGGCACCGGGGAGCTGTTTTTT. It codes for CASSAGRGTGELFF. Full variable domain (outside the CDR3, taken from reference TRBV2 and TRBJ2-2): EPEVTQTPSHQVTQMGQEVILRCVPISNHLYFYWYRQILGQKVEFLVSFYNNEISEKSEIFDDQFSVERPDGSNFTLKIRSTKLEDSAMYFCASSAGRGTGELFFGEGSRLTVL.

The chain carries TRBV11-1 and TRBJ2-7; D is possibly TRBD2 (5 bases). Germline CDR1 reads SGHAT; CDR2 reads FQDESV (reference sequence). Trimming pared 3 bases from V and 1 base from J, leaving 7 bases between. The CDR3 is made up of 13 amino acids. This chain's CDR3 is CASSFGVSYEQYF. The CDR3 nucleotides read TGTGCCAGCAGCTTCGGGGTATCCTACGAGCAGTACTTC.

The rearrangement joins TRBV29-1 to TRBJ2-2; maybe TRBD2 (6 bases). The CDR3 length is 14 residues. Trimming shortened V by 3 bases and J by 6 bases, and 14 bases separated the two germline ends. Germline assignment: CDR1 SQVTM and CDR2 ANQGSEA. The CDR3 nucleotides are TGCAGCGTTGAGGGTACGGGACTTCCCGGGGAGCTGTTTTTT. Translating gives CSVEGTGLPGELFF.

V and J are TRBV10-3 and TRBJ2-5; TRBD2 aligns across 13 bases. The germline gives CDR1 ENHRY, CDR2 SYGVKD. V lost 6 bases, J lost 4 bases, and 8 bases stayed unmatched. This CDR3 is 16 amino acids long. CDR3 loop: CAISGTSGAGGETQYF. As DNA, the CDR3 is TGTGCCATCAGCGGGACTAGCGGGGCGGGAGGAGAGACCCAGTACTTC.

This clone is a singleton in its sample. CDR3 coding DNA: TGTGCCAGCTCACCTTCAAATGTTTACGGACTAGCGGGCCGTCAGAACACCGGGGAGCTGTTTTTT. Its protein product is CASSPSNVYGLAGRQNTGELFF. The chain recombines TRBV18 with TRBJ2-2, with 11 bases matching TRBD2. Germline trimming cut 3 bases from V and 1 base from J; bases unmatched to any gene: 19. Per germline, CDR1 KGHSH and CDR2 LQKENI. This CDR3 has 22 amino acids.

A single count supports this clone. V usage is TRBV9 and J usage is TRBJ2-2; perhaps TRBD2 as D (6 bases). V was shortened by 4 bases and J by 1 base, with 8 bases between the two germline ends. CDR3 length: 14 amino acids. Germline V gene sequence: CDR1 SGDLS, CDR2 YYNGEE. In nucleotides, the CDR3 is TGTGCCAGCAGCACGGAGGGGAACACCGGGGAGCTGTTTTTT. This codes for CASSTEGNTGELFF.

V gene TRBV28 combines with J gene TRBJ1-2; D is ambiguous. V gave up 3 bases and J gave up 11 bases, with 25 bases separating them. This CDR3 comprises 16 residues. From germline, CDR1 is MDHEN and CDR2 SYDVKM. The CDR3 region is CASSFAFPQADRLYTF. CDR3 nucleotide sequence: TGTGCCAGCAGTTTCGCTTTTCCGCAGGCAGATCGTCTTTACACCTTC.

J is TRBJ2-1 and V is TRBV28; TRBD1 matches 12 bases. The V gene's germline CDR1 is MDHEN and CDR2 SYDVKM. The CDR3 covers 14 residues. After removal of 5 bases from V and 8 bases from J, the junction contained 4 bases not matched to a gene. DNA of the CDR3: TGTGCCAGCAGTGGGACAGGGGGCCGCTATGAGCAGTTCTTC. Its protein product is CASSGTGGRYEQFF.

The genes are TRBV4-3 and TRBJ1-6; 7 nucleotides match TRBD1. V trimming: 4 bases; J trimming: 7 bases; junction bases outside the gene matches: 7. The CDR3 is 15 amino acids. From germline, CDR1 is LGHNA and CDR2 YSLEER. CDR3 sequence (DNA): TGCGCCAGCAGCCGAAAGGGACAGCTGAATTCACCCCTCCACTTT. It is translated as CASSRKGQLNSPLHF.

In DNA, the CDR3 is TGTGCCATCCAGGGGTCGAACACAGATACGCAGTATTTT. This translates into CAIQGSNTDTQYF. V gene TRBV10-3 combines with J gene TRBJ2-3, with D tentatively TRBD1 (6 bases). CDR1 is ENHRY and CDR2 is SYGVKD in the germline V gene. The V and J ends lost 8 bases and 2 bases respectively, with 11 bases between them. The CDR3 is made up of 13 amino acids.

This clone was observed a few times. The gene calls are TRBV19 and TRBJ2-7, with TRBD2 identical over 9 bases. The CDR3 runs to 15 residues. CDR1 is LNHDA, CDR2 SQIVND, per germline (reference sequence). Trimming removed 5 bases from V and 1 base from J; junction bases left unmatched: 6. The CDR3 reads CASSPIAGASYEQYF. The CDR3 DNA reads as TGTGCCAGTAGTCCGATAGCGGGGGCTTCCTACGAGCAGTACTTC.

The chain has TRBV27 and TRBJ1-6, with 10 bases aligning to TRBD1. The CDR3 totals 16 residues. Germline CDR1 reads MNHEY; CDR2 reads SMNVEV (reference sequence). V lost 5 bases, J lost 7 bases, and 8 bases stayed unmatched. CDR3 coding DNA: TGTGCCAGCAGTCTCCGACAGGGGGCAATCAATTCACCCCTCCACTTT. Its translation is CASSLRQGAINSPLHF.